The 27 T cell receptor beta chains given below trace back to one sample, sequenced in a study of T cell repertoires in cytomegalovirus infection. No antigen has been assigned to these receptors. TCRdb ran MiXCR on the reads and lists one entry per CDR3 protein. This table has 550,000 to 850,000 distinct CDR3 sequences, around 35% appearing once. The starting material was cultured PBMCs, obtained from culture after CMV antigen stimulation. These receptors were collected from a human donor in good health (CMV status not recorded). Some clones in this sample may be carry-over from other donors' samples.

This chain connects TRBV10-3 to TRBJ1-2, with TRBD1 as a possible D gene (6 bases). V lost 9 bases to trimming and J lost 4 bases, with 12 bases between them. Germline values: CDR1 ENHRY, CDR2 SYGVKD. This CDR3 comprises 12 residues. Here the CDR3 DNA reads TGTGCCATGTACGGACAGCCCTATGGCTACACCTTC. Protein sequence: CAMYGQPYGYTF.

This chain uses TRBV11-3 with TRBJ2-1; D is ambiguous. This CDR3 is built from 16 residues. CDR1 SGHNT and CDR2 YENEEA come from the germline V gene. Trimming pared 1 base from V and 1 base from J, leaving 11 bases between. DNA of the CDR3: TGTGCCAGCAGCTTAGGATTCCCGGCTTCCTACAATGAGCAGTTCTTC. It specifies CASSLGFPASYNEQFF.

V and J are TRBV5-4 and TRBJ2-5; no firm D call. Germline CDR1 SGHNT, CDR2 YYREEE (reference sequence). The CDR3 consists of 15 residues. The germline V and J ends were trimmed by 4 bases and 5 bases, with 18 bases remaining between them. CDR3 DNA: TGTGCCAGCAGCCCCCGAACTAACAGAGAGGAGACCCAGTACTTC. This translates into CASSPRTNREETQYF.

V is TRBV24-1 and J is TRBJ1-1; a weak D match, TRBD1 (5 bases). Trimming removed 7 bases from V and 9 bases from J, with 14 bases in between. In germline, CDR1 is KGHDR, CDR2 SFDVKD. CDR3 length: 12 amino acids. The CDR3 is CATSSDSEQAFF. The CDR3 DNA is TGTGCCACCAGCTCAGACAGTGAACAAGCTTTCTTT.

This clonotype was counted between two and nine times. CDR3 nucleotide sequence: TGTGCCAGCAGCTCCGTAGGGCTAGCGGTCTCCTACAATGAGCAGTTCTTC. This gives the protein CASSSVGLAVSYNEQFF. V and J are TRBV7-9 and TRBJ2-1, with 7 bases fitting TRBD2. Germline trimming cut 4 bases from V and 0 bases from J; bases unmatched to any gene: 9. The CDR3 length is 17 residues. The V gene's germline CDR1 is SEHNR and CDR2 FQNEAQ (reference sequence).

This chain uses TRBV7-2 with TRBJ2-7, with D possibly being TRBD1 (5 bases). From germline, CDR1 is SGHTA and CDR2 FQGNSA. The CDR3 covers 14 residues. V gave up 4 bases and J gave up 3 bases, with 13 bases separating them. CDR3 in amino acids: CASSSSRQGYEQYF. In nucleotides, the CDR3 is TGTGCCAGCAGCTCATCCCGCCAGGGCTACGAGCAGTACTTC.

A remark on this clonotype: One end of the junction fails to match germline, which may point to a read error. The chain uses TRBV25-1 and TRBJ1-6; tentatively, D is TRBD1 (6 bases). The CDR3 is made up of 14 amino acids. CDR1 is MGHDK and CDR2 is SYGVNS in the germline V gene. CDR3 region: CTSNQEGGWKPLHF. CDR3 DNA: TGTACCAGCAACCAAGAGGGGGGTTGGAAACCCCTCCACTTT.

The rearrangement joins TRBV7-9 to TRBJ2-7; D call uncertain. Germline V CDR1 and CDR2: SEHNR, FQNEAQ (reference sequence). This CDR3 comprises 12 residues. Trimming pared 7 bases from V and 3 bases from J, leaving 10 bases between. CDR3 DNA: TGTGCCAGCAATGGCGGCGGCTACGAGCAGTACTTC. Its protein is CASNGGGYEQYF.

The chain couples TRBV12-3 or TRBV12-4 to TRBJ1-5; TRBD1 might be the D (5 bases). The length of the CDR3 is 12 residues. Trimming took off 5 bases at V and 9 bases at J, with 11 bases between the two ends. Here the CDR3 DNA reads TGTGCCAGCAGTCGCGGGGGGTGGCCCCAGCATTTT. Amino acid sequence: CASSRGGWPQHF.

In this sample, this clonotype turned up a few times. The chain is built from TRBV7-2 and TRBJ1-6; D gene uncertain. The CDR3 spans 15 residues. Per the germline V gene, CDR1 is SGHTA and CDR2 is FQGNSA. The V end lost 5 bases, the J end lost 7 bases, and 15 bases lay between the germline ends. CDR3 amino acids: CASSRASARNSPLHF. The DNA for the CDR3 is TGTGCCAGCAGCCGCGCGTCAGCTCGGAATTCACCCCTCCACTTT.

V and J are TRBV20-1 and TRBJ2-5; perhaps TRBD2 as D (6 bases). The CDR3 loop spans 15 amino acids. Germline assignment: CDR1 DFQATT and CDR2 SNEGSKA (reference sequence). V dropped 4 bases and J dropped 9 bases, with 24 bases sitting between them. CDR3 DNA: TGCAGTGCTACAGACCGGACATCCGGACTACGGTCCCAGTACTTC. Its protein product is CSATDRTSGLRSQYF.

The chain employs TRBV7-9 and TRBJ1-1, with D perhaps matching TRBD1 (6 bases). The CDR3 is made up of 15 amino acids. V was shortened by 4 bases and J by 0 bases, with 12 bases between the two germline ends. The germline CDR1 and CDR2 sequences are SEHNR and FQNEAQ (reference sequence). Here the CDR3 reads CASSSSGAMNTEAFF. The DNA for the CDR3 is TGTGCCAGCAGCTCATCAGGGGCGATGAACACTGAAGCTTTCTTT.

V is TRBV19 and J is TRBJ1-3; D not resolved. Trimming stripped 10 bases from V and 15 bases from J, with 10 bases between. The CDR3 runs to 8 residues. Germline V gives CDR1 LNHDA, CDR2 SQIVND (reference sequence). The CDR3 region has the DNA TGTGCCACCCGGGCCGGATATTTT. It codes for CATRAGYF.

CDR3 nucleotides: TGTGCCAGCAGCTTAGTCGAGGCAGATACGCAGTATTTT. Residues: CASSLVEADTQYF. The rearrangement uses TRBV7-2 and TRBJ2-3; D is ambiguous. The germline V gene encodes CDR1 SGHTA and CDR2 FQGNSA. V was pared by 1 base and J by 4 bases, with 6 bases between. The CDR3 loop spans 13 amino acids.

This sequence joins TRBV6-1 and TRBJ2-1; 9 bases fit TRBD2. The CDR3 spans 15 residues. The junction had 1 base not matched to a gene; V was cut back by 2 bases and J by 2 bases. Per germline, CDR1 MNHNS and CDR2 SASEGT. The CDR3 bases are TGTGCCAGCAGTGAAAAGCGGGAGGCCTACAATGAGCAGTTCTTC. This gives the protein CASSEKREAYNEQFF.

The V and J genes are TRBV6-2 or TRBV6-3 and TRBJ2-1, with D possibly being TRBD1 (5 bases). CDR1 is MNHEY and CDR2 is SVGEGT in the germline V gene. This CDR3 is built from 16 residues. Trimming removed 2 bases at V and 4 bases at J, with 15 bases between. CDR3 sequence (DNA): TGTGCCAGCAGTTACAGGGGCGAACTTAGATACAATGAGCAGTTCTTC. Protein product: CASSYRGELRYNEQFF.

The V call is TRBV20-1, the J call TRBJ2-5; D possibly uses TRBD1 or TRBD2 (5 bases each). The CDR3 has 14 residues. The germline V gene has CDR1 DFQATT and CDR2 SNEGSKA (reference sequence). V gave up 1 base and J gave up 4 bases, with 13 bases separating them. This CDR3 reads CSARVGARGETQYF. As DNA, the CDR3 is TGCAGTGCTAGAGTTGGGGCACGGGGAGAGACCCAGTACTTC.

The DNA of the CDR3 is TGCAGTGCCCAGCTACTAGCGGGAGGCTCCTACGAGCAGTACTTC. Translation: CSAQLLAGGSYEQYF. The genes are TRBV20-1 and TRBJ2-7; TRBD2 agrees at 12 bases. The CDR3 length is 15 residues. Germline values: CDR1 DFQATT, CDR2 SNEGSKA (reference sequence). V shed 6 bases, J shed 0 bases, and the junction held 6 bases outside the gene matches.

The rearrangement links TRBV19 to TRBJ2-1; 10 bases agree with TRBD2. Germline V CDR1 and CDR2: LNHDA, SQIVND (reference sequence). The CDR3 covers 13 residues. V trimming: 8 bases; J trimming: 7 bases; junction bases outside the gene matches: 5. The CDR3 DNA reads as TGTGCCAGTTTGGCACTAGCGGGGAATGAGCAGTTCTTC. Translating gives CASLALAGNEQFF.

This rearrangement joins TRBV19 to TRBJ2-1; D perhaps matches TRBD2 (5 bases). Germline lookup yields CDR1 LNHDA and CDR2 SQIVND (reference sequence). Deletions cut 5 bases from V and 8 bases from J, with 7 bases between. This CDR3 is 11 amino acids long. The CDR3 reads CASSVAYEQFF. Written as DNA, the CDR3 is TGTGCCAGTAGTGTAGCGTATGAGCAGTTCTTC.

This chain uses TRBV7-9 with TRBJ1-4; 9 bases align to TRBD1. Germline CDR1 and CDR2: SEHNR and FQNEAQ (reference sequence). The CDR3 length is 15 residues. V lost 1 base to trimming and J lost 8 bases; unmatched junction nucleotides: 5. The CDR3 coding sequence is TGTGCCAGCAGCTTAGAGGGACAGGGTGGAGAAAAACTGTTTTTT. This codes for CASSLEGQGGEKLFF.

V and J are TRBV20-1 and TRBJ2-1; 8 nucleotides line up with TRBD1. After removal of 5 bases from V and 8 bases from J, the junction contained 8 bases not matched to a gene. CDR3 size: 13 residues. The germline V gene has CDR1 DFQATT and CDR2 SNEGSKA (reference sequence). The DNA of the CDR3 is TGCAGTGCTCCCGACAGGGGTATCTATGAGCAGTTCTTC. Residues: CSAPDRGIYEQFF.

This clonotype was recorded a few times. The chain joins TRBV19 to TRBJ2-1; D is undetermined. CDR1 and CDR2 from the germline V gene are LNHDA and SQIVND (reference sequence). Trimming took off 7 bases at V and 0 bases at J, with 10 bases between the two ends. CDR3 size: 14 residues. In DNA, the CDR3 is TGTGCCAGTATGGACGGCAGCTCCTACAATGAGCAGTTCTTC. The encoded protein is CASMDGSSYNEQFF. Full variable domain (missing parts from reference TRBV19 and TRBJ2-1): DGGITQSPKYLFRKEGQNVTLSCEQNLNHDAMYWYRQDPGQGLRLIYYSQIVNDFQKGDIAEGYSVSREKKESFPLTVTSAQKNPTAFYLCASMDGSSYNEQFFGPGTRLTVL.

This clonotype has just a few counts. The gene calls are TRBV19 and TRBJ2-1, with D tentatively TRBD1 or TRBD2 (6 bases each). The CDR3 runs to 14 residues. Per the germline V gene, CDR1 is LNHDA and CDR2 is SQIVND (reference sequence). V lost 7 bases and J 9 bases, leaving 19 bases between the germline ends. The CDR3, as DNA: TGTGCCAGTACCCCTGATTGGGGGGCCAGTGAGCAGTTCTTC. Amino acids: CASTPDWGASEQFF.

This clonotype has ten or more counts. The chain is built from TRBV5-4 and TRBJ2-7, with D possibly TRBD2 on 6 matching bases. This CDR3 spans 12 amino acids. V was clipped by 3 bases and J by 4 bases, with 8 bases between them. From germline, CDR1 is SGHNT and CDR2 YYREEE (reference sequence). In nucleotides, the CDR3 is TGTGCCAGCAGCTGGGCGGGATACGAGCAGTACTTC. This codes for CASSWAGYEQYF.

The genes are TRBV7-9 and TRBJ1-1; 7 nucleotides align to TRBD1. The CDR3 totals 13 residues. The V gene end was trimmed by 6 bases and the J gene end by 8 bases; junction bases not matched to a gene: 9. Germline assignment: CDR1 SEHNR and CDR2 FQNEAQ (reference sequence). The CDR3 is CASRRQGSQEAFF. The CDR3 coding sequence is TGTGCCAGCAGACGACAGGGTTCCCAAGAAGCTTTCTTT.

This clonotype was counted once. This chain links TRBV5-1 with TRBJ2-3; 13 nucleotides match TRBD2. Germline V gene sequence: CDR1 SGHRS, CDR2 YFSETQ. CDR3 size: 16 residues. The ends lost 3 bases at V and 2 bases at J; junction bases unmatched: 3. The CDR3 bases are TGCGCCAGCAGCTCCGGGACTAGCGGGATCACAGATACGCAGTATTTT. Protein: CASSSGTSGITDTQYF.